This passage covers 29 T cell receptor beta chains from one sample sequenced in a study of cytomegalovirus exposure and HLA in healthy donors. The primer mix had 60 Vbeta and 13 Jbeta primers. Data came from immunoSEQ multiplex PCR; TCRdb stores just in-frame clones and leaves some out. The sample has roughly 110,000 clones; approximately 74% are singletons. Sequenced: PBMCs. The receptors were gathered from a woman between 35 and 50 years old in good health and CMV-seropositive.

The genes are TRBV6-5 and TRBJ2-7; unclear D gene. Germline lookup yields CDR1 MNHEY and CDR2 SVGAGI. The CDR3 contains 12 residues. Trimming removed 5 bases from V and 6 bases from J, with 11 bases in between. The CDR3 bases are TGTGCCAGCAGTGGCCCGACTGGCGAGCAGTACTTC. Its translation is CASSGPTGEQYF.

Here the CDR3 reads CASGGTGGPETQYF. CDR3 DNA sequence: TGTGCCAGCGGGGGGACAGGGGGGCCAGAGACCCAGTACTTC. The chain combines TRBV7-9 with TRBJ2-5, with 11 nucleotides matching TRBD1. Germline lookup yields CDR1 SEHNR and CDR2 FQNEAQ (reference sequence). The junction had 6 bases not matched to a gene; V was cut back by 8 bases and J by 4 bases. The CDR3 covers 14 residues.

This clone was seen a few times. This chain uses TRBV2 with TRBJ2-1, with 7 positions matching TRBD2. With 2 bases clipped from V and 9 bases from J, the junction kept 7 bases outside the gene matches. The CDR3 is made up of 14 amino acids. Germline V gene sequence: CDR1 SNHLY, CDR2 FYNNEI. CDR3 region: CASSEQGLRIEQFF. The DNA for the CDR3 is TGTGCCAGCAGTGAACAGGGACTACGTATTGAGCAGTTCTTC.

The chain recombines TRBV19 with TRBJ1-5, with D perhaps TRBD1 (5 bases). The germline gives CDR1 LNHDA, CDR2 SQIVND (reference sequence). The CDR3 totals 17 residues. The V end lost 7 bases, the J end lost 0 bases, and 19 bases lay between the germline ends. The CDR3 nucleotides read TGTGCCAGTACCTCCGGCCCGGGACTCTATAGCAATCAGCCCCAGCATTTT. It is translated as CASTSGPGLYSNQPQHF.

This chain connects TRBV2 to TRBJ2-2; tentative D call: TRBD2 (5 bases). The CDR3 has 11 residues. V shed 8 bases and J shed 6 bases, with 7 bases lying between them. The germline V gene has CDR1 SNHLY and CDR2 FYNNEI. CDR3 bases: TGTGCCAGCGACTATTCCGGGGAGCTGTTTTTT. Translated, it gives CASDYSGELFF. Supplemented by reference TRBV2 and TRBJ2-2, the full variable domain reads EPEVTQTPSHQVTQMGQEVILRCVPISNHLYFYWYRQILGQKVEFLVSFYNNEISEKSEIFDDQFSVERPDGSNFTLKIRSTKLEDSAMYFCASDYSGELFFGEGSRLTVL.

This chain connects TRBV6-6 to TRBJ1-4; TRBD1 matches 7 bases. Germline loops: CDR1 MNHNY, CDR2 SVGAGI (reference sequence). This CDR3 comprises 15 residues. V lost 6 bases, J lost 0 bases, and 4 bases stayed unmatched. The CDR3 protein is CASRTGDATNEKLFF. The CDR3 bases are TGTGCCAGCAGAACAGGGGATGCAACTAATGAAAAACTGTTTTTT.

This clone occurred once. The V gene is TRBV29-1, the J gene TRBJ1-4; D may be TRBD1 (5 bases). The CDR3 is 12 residues long. V gave up 7 bases and J gave up 6 bases, with 12 bases separating them. Germline V gene sequence: CDR1 SQVTM, CDR2 ANQGSEA. CDR3 sequence (DNA): TGCAGCGGACGGACATTGGATGAAAAACTGTTTTTT. It yields the protein CSGRTLDEKLFF.

The V call is TRBV15, the J call TRBJ2-3; 7 positions agree with TRBD2. V lost 3 bases, J lost 6 bases, and 12 bases stayed unmatched. The length of the CDR3 is 16 residues. Germline V gene data show CDR1 as LNHNV and CDR2 as YYDKDF (reference sequence). The CDR3: CATSSSGRPQQDTQYF. For the CDR3, the DNA is TGTGCCACCAGCAGTTCCGGGAGGCCGCAGCAGGATACGCAGTATTTT.

CDR3 residues: CASSQGQGRAEKLFF. As DNA, the CDR3 is TGTGCCAGCAGTCAAGGACAGGGCAGGGCTGAAAAACTGTTTTTT. V usage is TRBV6-6 and J usage is TRBJ1-4; 8 bases map to TRBD1. This CDR3 region has 15 residues. Trimming removed 5 bases from V and 7 bases from J; junction bases left unmatched: 9. Germline V lookup: CDR1 MNHNY, CDR2 SVGAGI (reference sequence).

The chain uses TRBV7-9 and TRBJ2-5; TRBD2 matches at 12 bases. Germline V gives CDR1 SEHNR, CDR2 FQNEAQ (reference sequence). V lost 5 bases, J lost 5 bases, and 15 bases stayed unmatched. This CDR3 is 18 amino acids long. For the CDR3, the DNA is TGTGCCAGCAGCGCCACTCCTAGCGGGGGGGCCGTGTTGGAGACCCAGTACTTC. Protein sequence: CASSATPSGGAVLETQYF.

The rearrangement joins TRBV29-1 to TRBJ1-1, with 12 bases fitting TRBD1. The CDR3 is 14 residues long. After removal of 6 bases from V and 3 bases from J, the junction contained 5 bases not matched to a gene. The germline CDR1 and CDR2 sequences are SQVTM and ANQGSEA. This CDR3 is CSVRDRGPDTEAFF. CDR3 bases: TGCAGCGTAAGGGACAGGGGGCCGGACACTGAAGCTTTCTTT.

This chain joins TRBV5-1 and TRBJ2-3; perhaps TRBD1 as D (5 bases). Trimming took off 1 base at V and 0 bases at J, with 12 bases between the two ends. Germline loops: CDR1 SGHRS, CDR2 YFSETQ. There are 16 residues in the CDR3. CDR3 nucleotides: TGCGCCAGCAGCTTGACACAGGCCGCTAGCACAGATACGCAGTATTTT. Translation gives CASSLTQAASTDTQYF.

This chain uses TRBV11-2 with TRBJ2-3; 8 bases are shared with TRBD1. V lost 1 base to trimming and J lost 4 bases; unmatched junction nucleotides: 10. The CDR3 has 17 amino acids. Germline V gene lookup returns CDR1 SGHAT and CDR2 FQNNGV. CDR3 bases: TGTGCCAGCAGCTTAGCGATCCAGGGGGCTGGGCCAGATACGCAGTATTTT. It is translated as CASSLAIQGAGPDTQYF.

Comments on this clone: Its ends do not fully match the called genes, so a read error is possible. The chain couples TRBV6-1 to TRBJ1-2, with D possibly matching TRBD1 (5 bases). This CDR3 spans 14 amino acids. Looked up from germline, CDR1 is MNHNS and CDR2 is SASEGT. The CDR3, as DNA: TGTGACAGCCATAAGACAGCCACTAACTATGGCTACACCTTC. Translation gives CDSHKTATNYGYTF.

This rearrangement joins TRBV10-3 to TRBJ1-2; 7 bases map to TRBD1. The CDR3 is 14 residues long. Per the germline V gene, CDR1 is ENHRY and CDR2 is SYGVKD. V gave up 0 bases and J gave up 6 bases; unmatched junction bases: 4. The CDR3 is CAISESTQGDGYTF. The CDR3 nucleotides are TGTGCCATCAGTGAGTCGACGCAGGGGGATGGCTACACCTTC.

The rearrangement links TRBV5-4 to TRBJ2-5; tentatively, D is TRBD1 (6 bases). V shed 0 bases and J shed 5 bases, with 17 bases lying between them. Per the germline V gene, CDR1 is SGHNT and CDR2 is YYREEE (reference sequence). This CDR3 spans 16 amino acids. The CDR3 DNA sequence: TGTGCCAGCAGCTTGGCCGGGACACTAAGAGGGGAGACCCAGTACTTC. Translated, it gives CASSLAGTLRGETQYF.

V is TRBV10-3 and J is TRBJ2-3, with TRBD2 matching over 7 bases. The CDR3 contains 16 residues. Germline loops: CDR1 ENHRY, CDR2 SYGVKD. Unmatched junction bases numbered 13, after V lost 4 bases and J lost 6 bases. The CDR3 DNA reads as TGTGCCATCAGTGCGTCTAGCGGTTCACCGGGGGATACGCAGTATTTT. Translated, it gives CAISASSGSPGDTQYF.

The chain carries TRBV30 and TRBJ2-3; 7 bases agree with TRBD1. The junction had 4 bases not matched to a gene; V was cut back by 1 base and J by 6 bases. Germline-derived CDR1 and CDR2 are GTSNPN and SVGIG (reference sequence). The CDR3 has 13 residues. CDR3 region: CAWSDRGWDTQYF. The CDR3 nucleotides read TGTGCCTGGAGTGACAGGGGATGGGATACGCAGTATTTT. The full variable domain, completed using reference TRBV30 and TRBJ2-3, is SQTIHQWPATLVQPVGSPLSLECTVEGTSNPNLYWYRQAAGRGLQLLFYSVGIGQISSEVPQNLSASRPQDRQFILSSKKLLLSDSGFYLCAWSDRGWDTQYFGPGTRLTVL.

The chain employs TRBV30 and TRBJ2-3, with 7 bases aligning to TRBD1. J gave up 5 bases and V 4 bases, and 6 bases lay outside the gene matches. Germline CDR1 GTSNPN, CDR2 SVGIG (reference sequence). The CDR3 has 13 residues. In DNA, the CDR3 is TGTGCCTGGAAGGGAAGGGGGCTAGATACGCAGTATTTT. This gives the protein CAWKGRGLDTQYF.

The V gene is TRBV5-4, the J gene TRBJ2-3; 8 bases match TRBD2. Per the germline V gene, CDR1 is SGHNT and CDR2 is YYREEE (reference sequence). Losses at the gene ends were 3 bases for V and 0 bases for J; bases not matched to a gene: 6. The CDR3 is 16 residues long. This CDR3 is CASSSNSGGSTDTQYF. CDR3 sequence (DNA): TGTGCCAGCAGCTCCAACAGCGGGGGAAGCACAGATACGCAGTATTTT.

The chain carries TRBV6-6 and TRBJ1-4, with D perhaps matching TRBD1 (5 bases). The CDR3 contains 14 residues. Germline V lookup: CDR1 MNHNY, CDR2 SVGAGI (reference sequence). V lost 6 bases and J 4 bases, leaving 12 bases between the germline ends. CDR3 in DNA: TGTGCCAGCAGCCCGGGACTGATTAATGAAAAACTGTTTTTT. This encodes CASSPGLINEKLFF.

This clone occurred a few times. The chain joins TRBV25-1 to TRBJ1-5, with TRBD1 matching over 8 bases. V shed 3 bases and J 3 bases; nucleotides not matched to a gene: 1. CDR1 MGHDK and CDR2 SYGVNS come from the germline V gene. The CDR3 is 14 amino acids. The CDR3 sequence: CASSDQGANQPQHF. CDR3 in DNA: TGTGCCAGCAGTGACCAGGGGGCCAATCAGCCCCAGCATTTT.

This clone was seen a few times. The rearrangement joins TRBV5-1 to TRBJ1-3, with TRBD1 matching 11 bases. The length of the CDR3 is 15 residues. V gave up 4 bases and J gave up 6 bases; unmatched junction bases: 6. Germline V gene lookup returns CDR1 SGHRS and CDR2 YFSETQ. The CDR3 region has the DNA TGCGCCAGCAGCCGGACAGGGGGCGGAGAAAACACCATATATTTT. This gives the protein CASSRTGGGENTIYF. The whole variable domain, remainder taken from reference TRBV5-1 and TRBJ1-3, is KAGVTQTPRYLIKTRGQQVTLSCSPISGHRSVSWYQQTPGQGLQFLFEYFSETQRNKGNFPGRFSGRQFSNSRSEMNVSTLELGDSALYLCASSRTGGGENTIYFGEGSWLTVV.

This clone turned up a few times. V and J are TRBV4-3 and TRBJ2-5; 9 positions match TRBD2. CDR1 and CDR2 from the germline V gene are LGHNA and YSLEER. The CDR3 sequence is 17 residues long. Germline trimming cut 4 bases from V and 1 base from J; bases unmatched to any gene: 10. CDR3 sequence reads: CASSPTPAGGLQETQYF. Written as DNA, the CDR3 is TGCGCCAGCAGCCCCACCCCAGCGGGGGGCCTCCAAGAGACCCAGTACTTC.

This clone is a singleton in its sample. V and J are TRBV9 and TRBJ1-6; 7 bases are shared with TRBD1. V was pared by 2 bases and J by 7 bases, with 6 bases of the junction left unmatched. The CDR3 covers 15 residues. Germline V lookup: CDR1 SGDLS, CDR2 YYNGEE. The DNA for the CDR3 is TGTGCCAGCAGCGTTAGGGACAGAGAGAATTCACCCCTCCACTTT. This encodes CASSVRDRENSPLHF. The variable domain in full, with the rest retrieved from reference TRBV9 and TRBJ1-6, is DSGVTQTPKHLITATGQRVTLRCSPRSGDLSVYWYQQSLDQGLQFLIQYYNGEERAKGNILERFSAQQFPDLHSELNLSSLELGDSALYFCASSVRDRENSPLHFGNGTRLTVT.

This clone was counted between two and nine times. This chain links TRBV5-6 with TRBJ2-7; TRBD2 matches 8 bases. After removal of 2 bases from V and 2 bases from J, the junction contained 6 bases not matched to a gene. There are 15 residues in the CDR3. Germline loops: CDR1 SGHDT, CDR2 YYEEEE. CDR3 sequence (DNA): TGTGCCAGCAGCTTTATAGCGGGGCATCCCTACGAGCAGTACTTC. Encoded protein: CASSFIAGHPYEQYF.

The rearrangement joins TRBV5-4 to TRBJ1-2; possible D gene TRBD1, 6 bases. Germline CDR1 reads SGHNT; CDR2 reads YYREEE (reference sequence). The CDR3 sequence is 15 residues long. Trimming took 6 bases from V and 0 from J, leaving 15 bases between them. In nucleotides, the CDR3 is TGTGCCAGCACCCAACAGGGACGGACTAACTATGGCTACACCTTC. It specifies CASTQQGRTNYGYTF.

This chain uses TRBV5-6 with TRBJ1-1, with TRBD1 matching 11 bases. V lost 4 bases, J lost 7 bases, and 6 bases stayed unmatched. The length of the CDR3 is 14 residues. CDR1 and CDR2 from the germline V gene are SGHDT and YYEEEE. As DNA, the CDR3 is TGTGCCAGCAGCCGAGGACAGGGGGCGGGTGAAGCTTTCTTT. Its protein product is CASSRGQGAGEAFF.

The rearrangement uses TRBV10-1 and TRBJ2-7, with 7 bases fitting TRBD2. The J segment lost 3 bases and the V segment lost 3 bases, leaving 2 bases of the junction unmatched. The length of the CDR3 is 13 residues. Germline assignment: CDR1 WNHNN and CDR2 SYGVQD (reference sequence). Here the CDR3 reads CASSDPGGYEQYF. The DNA for the CDR3 is TGCGCCAGCAGTGATCCGGGGGGCTACGAGCAGTACTTC.